A single count supports the clone carrying this T cell receptor (beta chain). The data were obtained in a study of blood T cell repertoires in COVID-19. Repertoires were generated with immunoSEQ multiplex PCR, while TCRdb's copy carries only in-frame clones and drops some. Counted here are tens of thousands of clones, more than 75% occurring once; the ten biggest clones make up roughly 5%. The length of the CDR3 is 18 residues. V dropped 3 bases and J dropped 5; count of bases not matched to a gene: 11. Germline V gives CDR1 SNHLY, CDR2 FYNNEI. Sequencing was performed on peripheral blood. The chain combines TRBV2 with TRBJ2-1; 12 bases match TRBD2. This receptor was obtained from a woman aged 80 or over with acute or convalescent COVID-19. The CDR3 loop reads CASSDRTSGIMRDNEQFF. The CDR3 nucleotides read TGTGCCAGCAGTGACAGGACTAGCGGGATAATGCGGGACAATGAGCAGTTCTTC.